These 27 T cell receptor beta chains were all obtained from the same sample, sequenced in a study of shared clonotypes between healthy human individuals. Here immunoSEQ multiplex PCR was the method, and the copy in TCRdb shows in-frame clones only, minus some. The sample yields 2 million to 2.5 million clones, 80% to 95% seen once. The specimen was naive CD4+ T cells from PBMCs. Sample subset: CD45RA+ positively selected. These receptors originate from a man between 18 and 29 years old in good health. Some clones in this sample may be carry-over from other donors' samples.

The J gene is TRBJ2-5, the V gene TRBV25-1; D not certain. The CDR3 is 13 residues long. From germline, CDR1 is MGHDK and CDR2 SYGVNS. V dropped 2 bases and J dropped 2 bases, with 6 bases sitting between them. Here the CDR3 DNA reads TGTGCCAGCAGTGAAGCCGGTCAAGAGACCCAGTACTTC. The encoded protein is CASSEAGQETQYF.

This chain connects TRBV5-4 to TRBJ1-2; D remains unclear. Germline lookup yields CDR1 SGHNT and CDR2 YYREEE (reference sequence). This CDR3 has 15 residues. V gave up 0 bases and J gave up 4 bases, with 13 bases separating them. The chain's CDR3 is CASSLAKGWAYGYTF. As DNA, the CDR3 is TGTGCCAGCAGCTTGGCCAAAGGTTGGGCCTATGGCTACACCTTC. The whole variable domain, remainder taken from reference TRBV5-4 and TRBJ1-2, is ETGVTQSPTHLIKTRGQQVTLRCSSQSGHNTVSWYQQALGQGPQFIFQYYREEENGRGNFPPRFSGLQFPNYSSELNVNALELDDSALYLCASSLAKGWAYGYTFGSGTRLTVV.

The chain uses TRBV18 and TRBJ1-2; 7 nucleotides align to TRBD1. With V trimmed by 6 bases and J by 5 bases, 12 bases remained unmatched. Germline CDR1 KGHSH, CDR2 LQKENI. The CDR3 is 15 residues long. CDR3 sequence (DNA): TGTGCCAGCTCTTCTACTTCCGGGACAGATTATGGCTACACCTTC. This gives the protein CASSSTSGTDYGYTF.

The V gene is TRBV5-1, the J gene TRBJ2-1, with 10 bases that match TRBD2. The J segment lost 8 bases and the V segment lost 0 bases, leaving 5 bases of the junction unmatched. The CDR3 is made up of 15 amino acids. Per the germline V gene, CDR1 is SGHRS and CDR2 is YFSETQ. The CDR3 sequence is CASSLGLAGLDEQFF. CDR3 coding DNA: TGCGCCAGCAGCTTGGGACTAGCGGGTTTGGATGAGCAGTTCTTC.

This rearrangement joins TRBV11-3 to TRBJ2-5; 14 nucleotides align to TRBD2. J gave up 4 bases and V 5 bases, and 15 bases lay outside the gene matches. The CDR3 length is 19 residues. CDR1 is SGHNT and CDR2 is YENEEA in the germline V gene. CDR3 in DNA: TGTGCCAGCAGCCCGGGAATAGGGACTAGCGGGAGAGGGGTAGAGACCCAGTACTTC. Protein product: CASSPGIGTSGRGVETQYF.

As DNA, the CDR3 is TGTGCCAGCAGTTTATCGGGGTATAGGGGTGGCGGAAAACTGTTTTTT. It encodes CASSLSGYRGGGKLFF. The chain is built from TRBV27 and TRBJ1-4, with D perhaps TRBD1 (5 bases). CDR1 MNHEY and CDR2 SMNVEV come from the germline V gene (reference sequence). Deletions cut 0 bases from V and 10 bases from J, with 18 bases between. The CDR3 totals 16 residues.

The J gene is TRBJ1-2, the V gene TRBV6-5; D uncertain. This CDR3 spans 13 amino acids. The V gene lost 0 bases and the J gene lost 7 bases, with 9 bases spanning the gap. Germline V lookup: CDR1 MNHEY, CDR2 SVGAGI. Written as DNA, the CDR3 is TGTGCCAGCAGTTACTCAGCGCTAGGTGGCTACACCTTC. It encodes CASSYSALGGYTF.

This clone was counted a few times. This chain uses TRBV30 with TRBJ1-5, with a tentative D call TRBD1 (6 bases). CDR3 size: 13 residues. Germline CDR1 and CDR2: GTSNPN and SVGIG (reference sequence). Trimming stripped 2 bases from V and 4 bases from J, with 9 bases between. CDR3 residues: CAWSFDRNQPQHF. CDR3 coding DNA: TGTGCCTGGAGTTTCGACAGGAATCAGCCCCAGCATTTT. The complete variable domain, with remaining parts taken from reference TRBV30 and TRBJ1-5, reads SQTIHQWPATLVQPVGSPLSLECTVEGTSNPNLYWYRQAAGRGLQLLFYSVGIGQISSEVPQNLSASRPQDRQFILSSKKLLLSDSGFYLCAWSFDRNQPQHFGDGTRLSIL.

The chain carries TRBV18 and TRBJ1-1; no clear D gene. Germline CDR1 KGHSH, CDR2 LQKENI. This CDR3 contains 13 residues. V gave up 5 bases and J gave up 6 bases, with 13 bases separating them. For the CDR3, the DNA is TGTGCCAGCTCAGCCGAAGCGATCTCTGAAGCTTTCTTT. This encodes CASSAEAISEAFF. The full variable domain, its missing parts supplied by reference TRBV18 and TRBJ1-1, is NAGVMQNPRHLVRRRGQEARLRCSPMKGHSHVYWYRQLPEEGLKFMVYLQKENIIDESGMPKERFSAEFPKEGPSILRIQQVVRGDSAAYFCASSAEAISEAFFGQGTRLTVV.

The chain couples TRBV7-8 to TRBJ2-1; the D gene is possibly TRBD2 (5 bases). This CDR3 contains 14 residues. The germline CDR1 and CDR2 sequences are SGHVS and FQNEAQ. Trimming took 7 bases from V and 9 from J, leaving 19 bases between them. DNA for the CDR3: TGTGCCAGCACACATGGGCTAGCCTCGATTGAGCAGTTCTTC. This sequence encodes CASTHGLASIEQFF.

V and J are TRBV7-2 and TRBJ2-2; D unresolved. This CDR3 comprises 15 residues. Trimming removed 2 bases from V and 7 bases from J, with 14 bases in between. The germline CDR1 and CDR2 sequences are SGHTA and FQGNSA. The CDR3: CASSLMTRSGGELFF. The CDR3 DNA sequence: TGTGCCAGCAGCTTAATGACCCGGTCCGGCGGGGAGCTGTTTTTT.

V and J are TRBV6-1 and TRBJ2-3, with D possibly TRBD1 on 7 matching bases. This CDR3 spans 15 amino acids. Deletions cut 6 bases from V and 3 bases from J, with 16 bases between. Germline V gene data show CDR1 as MNHNS and CDR2 as SASEGT. This CDR3 is CASRRQAGGTDTQYF. Written as DNA, the CDR3 is TGTGCCAGCAGGCGACAGGCAGGGGGGACAGATACGCAGTATTTT.

This chain connects TRBV5-1 to TRBJ1-2; tentative D call: TRBD1 (6 bases). From germline, CDR1 is SGHRS and CDR2 YFSETQ. The CDR3 consists of 16 residues. With 4 bases removed from V and 2 bases from J, the gap between germline ends came to 18 bases. CDR3 residues: CASSGTAGQRNYGYTF. Here the CDR3 DNA reads TGCGCCAGCAGCGGAACCGCCGGACAGAGAAACTATGGCTACACCTTC. Together with reference TRBV5-1 and TRBJ1-2, the CDR3 gives the full variable domain: KAGVTQTPRYLIKTRGQQVTLSCSPISGHRSVSWYQQTPGQGLQFLFEYFSETQRNKGNFPGRFSGRQFSNSRSEMNVSTLELGDSALYLCASSGTAGQRNYGYTFGSGTRLTVV.

The chain combines TRBV5-1 with TRBJ2-1; no clear D gene. The CDR3 spans 13 residues. Per germline, CDR1 SGHRS and CDR2 YFSETQ. Trimming took off 0 bases at V and 8 bases at J, with 9 bases between the two ends. In nucleotides, the CDR3 is TGCGCCAGCAGCTTGGTAGGCCAGGATGAGCAGTTCTTC. Its translation is CASSLVGQDEQFF.

This chain links TRBV28 with TRBJ1-5; D gene ambiguous. With 4 bases removed from V and 10 bases from J, the gap between germline ends came to 14 bases. This CDR3 is built from 13 residues. The germline CDR1 and CDR2 sequences are MDHEN and SYDVKM. The CDR3 loop is CASSSPLAVPQHF. The CDR3 nucleotides are TGTGCCAGCAGTTCCCCACTAGCCGTACCCCAGCATTTT.

The chain links TRBV10-3 to TRBJ2-2, with D unresolved. V lost 0 bases to trimming and J lost 5 bases, with 10 bases between them. The CDR3 length is 15 residues. Looked up from germline, CDR1 is ENHRY and CDR2 is SYGVKD. CDR3 in DNA: TGTGCCATCAGTGAGTCGAAGGCCGGTACCGGGGAGCTGTTTTTT. It yields the protein CAISESKAGTGELFF.

A note on this clone: The sample contains more than one DNA sequence encoding this CDR3. V usage is TRBV11-2 and J usage is TRBJ2-3; 11 nucleotides match TRBD2. V was clipped by 3 bases and J by 5 bases; unmatched bases: 1. Germline lookup yields CDR1 SGHAT and CDR2 FQNNGV. This CDR3 spans 14 amino acids. CDR3 sequence (DNA): TGTGCCAGCAGCTTGGGGACTAGCGGAGATACGCAGTATTTT. Its translation is CASSLGTSGDTQYF.

This chain uses TRBV11-2 with TRBJ1-2, with D unclear. Germline lookup yields CDR1 SGHAT and CDR2 FQNNGV. Trimming took off 5 bases at V and 6 bases at J, with 13 bases between the two ends. This CDR3 is built from 13 residues. Here the CDR3 DNA reads TGTGCCAGCAGCCCACTACTTAGCCATGGCTACACCTTC. Protein sequence: CASSPLLSHGYTF.

The V call is TRBV2, the J call TRBJ2-5; D unclear. Germline V gene data show CDR1 as SNHLY and CDR2 as FYNNEI. The CDR3 spans 15 residues. With 0 bases removed from V and 5 bases from J, the gap between germline ends came to 13 bases. In nucleotides, the CDR3 is TGTGCCAGCAGTGAAGCTGACACCTATAAGGAGACCCAGTACTTC. It encodes CASSEADTYKETQYF.

This clone was seen only once. V usage is TRBV6-5 and J usage is TRBJ2-6; D is perhaps TRBD2 (5 bases). The V gene lost 6 bases and the J gene lost 2 bases, with 11 bases spanning the gap. There are 15 residues in the CDR3. CDR1 MNHEY and CDR2 SVGAGI come from the germline V gene. This CDR3 reads CASRPGVTGANVLTF. In DNA form, the CDR3 reads TGTGCCAGCAGACCCGGGGTAACTGGGGCCAACGTCCTGACTTTC.

This CDR3 reads CASSPYLGLAGEDEETQYF. CDR3 bases: TGTGCCAGCAGCCCCTATCTAGGGCTAGCGGGAGAAGATGAAGAGACCCAGTACTTC. The chain carries TRBV9 and TRBJ2-5; 10 nucleotides match TRBD2. With 4 bases clipped from V and 3 bases from J, the junction kept 18 bases outside the gene matches. Germline V gene data show CDR1 as SGDLS and CDR2 as YYNGEE. The CDR3 is made up of 19 amino acids.

This clone has just one count. This chain joins TRBV29-1 and TRBJ2-5; D remains ambiguous. CDR1 and CDR2 (germline): SQVTM, ANQGSEA. The germline V and J ends were trimmed by 1 base and 3 bases, with 6 bases remaining between them. This CDR3 contains 12 residues. In nucleotides, the CDR3 is TGCAGCGTTGAAGGTTCGAAAGAGACCCAGTACTTC. Its translation: CSVEGSKETQYF.

With respect to this clone: Other DNA sequences of this sample code for an identical CDR3. The chain couples TRBV9 to TRBJ1-5; tentatively, D is TRBD1 (5 bases). This CDR3 is built from 15 residues. Trimming left V 0 bases short and J 1 base short, with 8 bases between. Germline CDR1 and CDR2: SGDLS and YYNGEE. CDR3 sequence reads: CASSVEGTSNQPQHF. CDR3 coding DNA: TGTGCCAGCAGCGTAGAAGGGACCAGCAATCAGCCCCAGCATTTT.

This chain joins TRBV5-1 and TRBJ2-5; a weak D match, TRBD2 (5 bases). The CDR3 extends over 15 amino acids. The V gene lost 1 base and the J gene lost 5 bases, with 15 bases spanning the gap. Germline CDR1 reads SGHRS; CDR2 reads YFSETQ. DNA for the CDR3: TGCGCCAGCAGCTTGCTCATTGAGGGCGGGGAGACCCAGTACTTC. Protein sequence: CASSLLIEGGETQYF.

This sequence joins TRBV5-4 and TRBJ1-1; TRBD1 might be the D (5 bases). V dropped 0 bases and J dropped 4 bases, with 7 bases sitting between them. Germline CDR1 reads SGHNT; CDR2 reads YYREEE (reference sequence). The CDR3 spans 13 residues. CDR3 in DNA: TGTGCCAGCAGCTTGGAAGGGGTCACTGAAGCTTTCTTT. Residues: CASSLEGVTEAFF.

The chain links TRBV6-1 to TRBJ2-1, with D perhaps matching TRBD1 (5 bases). Trimming pared 2 bases from V and 2 bases from J, leaving 7 bases between. The CDR3 is 14 residues long. From germline, CDR1 is MNHNS and CDR2 SASEGT. The CDR3 here is CASSEQGTYNEQFF. CDR3 DNA sequence: TGTGCCAGCAGTGAACAGGGCACCTACAATGAGCAGTTCTTC.

The gene calls are TRBV28 and TRBJ1-5; the D is unclear. The CDR3 runs to 16 residues. Trimming pared 4 bases from V and 2 bases from J, leaving 15 bases between. CDR1 is MDHEN and CDR2 is SYDVKM in the germline V gene. CDR3 DNA: TGTGCCAGCAGTTCCTCCGGCAGTCCGGGCAATCAGCCCCAGCATTTT. Its protein product is CASSSSGSPGNQPQHF.